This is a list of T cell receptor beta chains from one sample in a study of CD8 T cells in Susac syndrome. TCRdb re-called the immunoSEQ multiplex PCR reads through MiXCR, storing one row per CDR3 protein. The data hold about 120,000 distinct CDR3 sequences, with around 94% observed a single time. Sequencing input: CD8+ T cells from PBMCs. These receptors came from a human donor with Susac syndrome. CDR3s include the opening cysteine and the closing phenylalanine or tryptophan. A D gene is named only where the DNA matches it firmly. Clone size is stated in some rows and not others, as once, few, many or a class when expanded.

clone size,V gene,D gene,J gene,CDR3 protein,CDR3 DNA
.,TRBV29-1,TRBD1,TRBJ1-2,CSATGVPEGWAYGYTF,TGCAGCGCCACAGGGGTTCCTGAAGGCTGGGCCTATGGCTACACCTTC
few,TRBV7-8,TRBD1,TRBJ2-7,CASSLDRGTYEQYF,TGTGCCAGCAGCTTAGACAGGGGGACCTACGAGCAGTACTTC
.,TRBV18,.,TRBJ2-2,CASSPPKGNTGELFF,TGTGCCAGCTCACCACCGAAAGGGAACACCGGGGAGCTGTTTTTT
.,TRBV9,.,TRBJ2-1,CASSVDSYNEQFF,TGTGCCAGCAGCGTAGATTCCTACAATGAGCAGTTCTTC
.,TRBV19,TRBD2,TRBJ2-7,CASSTDPAGGFEQYF,TGTGCCAGTAGTACTGACCCCGCGGGAGGGTTTGAGCAGTACTTC
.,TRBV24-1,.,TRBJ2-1,CATSDRYLNEQFF,TGTGCCACCAGTGACAGATATCTAAATGAGCAGTTCTTC
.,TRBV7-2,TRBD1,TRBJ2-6,CASSLVGTGVTGANVLTF,TGTGCCAGCAGCTTAGTTGGGACAGGGGTTACTGGGGCCAACGTCCTGACTTTC
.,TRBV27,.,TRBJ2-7,CASSEVRGTYEQYF,TGTGCCAGCAGCGAGGTACGGGGTACCTACGAGCAGTACTTC
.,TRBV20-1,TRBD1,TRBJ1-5,CSAWDRGSNQPQHF,TGCAGTGCTTGGGACAGGGGTAGCAATCAGCCCCAGCATTTT
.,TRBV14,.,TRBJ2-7,CASSQVNSPYEQYF,TGTGCCAGCAGCCAAGTAAACAGCCCCTACGAGCAGTACTTC
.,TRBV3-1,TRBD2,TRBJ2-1,CASSHSGGGNNEQFF,TGTGCCAGCAGCCACAGCGGGGGAGGGAACAATGAGCAGTTCTTC
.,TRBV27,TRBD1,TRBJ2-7,CASSPMGQIYEQYF,TGTGCCAGCAGTCCGATGGGACAGATCTACGAGCAGTACTTC
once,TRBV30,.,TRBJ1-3,CAWTISGNTIYF,TGTGCCTGGACGATCTCTGGAAACACCATATATTTT
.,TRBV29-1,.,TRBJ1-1,CSFAQGLEAFF,TGCAGCTTCGCTCAGGGTCTTGAAGCTTTCTTT
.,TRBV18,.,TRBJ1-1,CASTPDTEAFF,TGTGCCAGCACTCCCGACACTGAAGCTTTCTTT
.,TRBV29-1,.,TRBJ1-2,CREIGDSGYGYTF,TGCAGAGAGATCGGGGACTCAGGCTATGGCTACACCTTC
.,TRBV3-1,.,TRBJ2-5,CASSLVGGTYQETQYF,TGTGCCAGCAGTTTAGTAGGGGGGACGTACCAAGAGACCCAGTACTTC
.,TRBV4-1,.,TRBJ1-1,CASSRNDGNTEAFF,TGCGCCAGCAGCCGTAATGACGGGAACACTGAAGCTTTCTTT
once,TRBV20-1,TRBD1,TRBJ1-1,CSARWQGANTEAFF,TGCAGTGCTAGATGGCAGGGGGCGAACACTGAAGCTTTCTTT
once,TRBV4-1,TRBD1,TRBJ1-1,CASSHMAGQGPTEAFF,TGCGCCAGCAGCCACATGGCGGGACAGGGTCCTACTGAAGCTTTCTTT
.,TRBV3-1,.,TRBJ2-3,CTISSGTDTQYF,TGCACTATCAGTTCAGGGACAGATACGCAGTATTTT
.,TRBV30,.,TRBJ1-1,CAWSVEGVAFF,TGTGCCTGGAGTGTAGAGGGGGTAGCTTTCTTT
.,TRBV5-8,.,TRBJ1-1,CASSHRAVGTEAFF,TGTGCCAGCAGCCACAGGGCCGTGGGGACTGAAGCTTTCTTT
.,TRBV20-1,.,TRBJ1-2,CSGDSRGNLYGYTF,TGCAGTGGGGACTCTCGGGGAAACCTCTATGGCTACACCTTC
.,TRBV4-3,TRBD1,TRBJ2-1,CASSQDRDRVFNEQFF,TGCGCCAGCAGCCAGGACCGGGACAGGGTTTTCAATGAGCAGTTCTTC
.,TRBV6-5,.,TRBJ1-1,CASSPGHLNTEAFF,TGTGCCAGCAGCCCGGGACATCTGAACACTGAAGCTTTCTTT
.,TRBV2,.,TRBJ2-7,CASSDAGRRQYF,TGTGCCAGCAGTGATGCCGGACGTAGACAGTACTTC
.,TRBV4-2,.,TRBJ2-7,CASSQGAGSKGRGEYF,TGTGCCAGCAGCCAAGGCGCCGGGTCCAAAGGGCGAGGGGAGTACTTC
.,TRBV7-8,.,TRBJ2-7,CASSLRVREQYF,TGTGCCAGCAGCCTCAGGGTGCGGGAGCAGTACTTC
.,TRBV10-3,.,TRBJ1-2,CAISESSSGGNPYGYTF,TGTGCCATCAGTGAGTCGAGTTCGGGGGGTAACCCCTATGGCTACACCTTC
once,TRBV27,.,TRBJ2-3,CASSILGLDTQYF,TGTGCCAGCAGTATTCTCGGGTTAGATACGCAGTATTTT
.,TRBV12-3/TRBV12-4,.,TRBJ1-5,CASSQSRGNQPQHF,TGTGCCAGCAGCCAATCACGTGGCAATCAGCCCCAGCATTTT
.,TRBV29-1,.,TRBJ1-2,CSVEDLSERGWGYTF,TGCAGCGTTGAAGATCTATCCGAACGCGGGTGGGGCTACACCTTC
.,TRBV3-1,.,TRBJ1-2,CASSQGAYGYTF,TGTGCCAGCAGCCAAGGCGCTTATGGCTACACCTTC
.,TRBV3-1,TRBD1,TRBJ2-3,CASSQDTGGLDTQYF,TGTGCCAGCAGCCAAGATACAGGGGGGTTAGATACGCAGTATTTT
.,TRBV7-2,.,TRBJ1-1,CASSPKGGMNTEAFF,TGTGCCAGCAGCCCCAAGGGGGGTATGAACACTGAAGCTTTCTTT
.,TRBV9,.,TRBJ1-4,CASNGATNEKLFF,TGTGCCAGCAACGGGGCGACTAATGAAAAACTGTTTTTT
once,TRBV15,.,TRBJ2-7,CATSRDRTGISYEQYF,TGTGCCACCAGCAGAGATCGAACAGGGATTTCCTACGAGCAGTACTTC
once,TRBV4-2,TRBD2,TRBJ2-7,CASSYGLDFGYEQYF,TGTGCCAGCAGCTACGGACTAGACTTCGGCTACGAGCAGTACTTC
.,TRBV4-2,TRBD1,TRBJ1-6,CASSQAGGHSPLHF,TGTGCCAGCAGCCAAGCAGGGGGCCATTCACCCCTCCACTTT
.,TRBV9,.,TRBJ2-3,CASSHKLKDTQYF,TGTGCCAGCAGCCATAAACTGAAAGATACGCAGTATTTT
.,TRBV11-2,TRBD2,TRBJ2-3,CASSPLTSGGGDTQYF,TGTGCCAGCAGCCCCCTTACTAGCGGGGGCGGAGATACGCAGTATTTT
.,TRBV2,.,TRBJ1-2,CASSDGRYYGYTF,TGTGCCAGCAGTGATGGTCGCTACTATGGCTACACCTTC
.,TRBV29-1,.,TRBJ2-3,CSVDRRDDTQYF,TGCAGCGTTGATAGAAGGGATGATACGCAGTATTTT
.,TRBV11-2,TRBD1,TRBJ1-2,CASFGTGPYYGYTF,TGTGCCAGCTTCGGGACAGGTCCCTACTATGGCTACACCTTC
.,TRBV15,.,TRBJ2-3,CATSRDLGLGLTDTQYF,TGTGCCACCAGCAGAGATTTGGGGTTGGGGCTAACAGATACGCAGTATTTT
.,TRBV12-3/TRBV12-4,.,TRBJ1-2,CASSRPGVDYGYTF,TGTGCCAGCAGTCGCCCCGGGGTTGACTATGGCTACACCTTC
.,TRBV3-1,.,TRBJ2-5,CASSQDSQGQETQYF,TGTGCCAGCAGCCAAGATTCCCAGGGACAAGAGACCCAGTACTTC
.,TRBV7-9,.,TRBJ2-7,CASSPSGSHEQYF,TGTGCCAGCAGCCCGTCGGGGTCCCACGAGCAGTACTTC
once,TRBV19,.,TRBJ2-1,CASSIAGLYNEQFF,TGTGCCAGTAGTATCGCGGGGCTCTACAATGAGCAGTTCTTC
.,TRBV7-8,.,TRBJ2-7,CASGHGGIEQYF,TGTGCCAGTGGCCACGGGGGAATCGAGCAGTACTTC
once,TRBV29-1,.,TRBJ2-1,CSVVGGRVYNEQFF,TGCAGCGTTGTAGGGGGGCGGGTCTACAATGAGCAGTTCTTC
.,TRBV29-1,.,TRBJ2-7,CSVGDGLRTYEQYF,TGCAGCGTAGGGGACGGGCTAAGGACCTACGAGCAGTACTTC
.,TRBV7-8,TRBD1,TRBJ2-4,CASSSTGGGKNIQYF,TGTGCCAGCAGCTCGACAGGGGGCGGCAAAAACATTCAGTACTTC
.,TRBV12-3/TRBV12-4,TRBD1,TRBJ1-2,CAEGTGLNYGYTF,TGTGCCGAGGGGACAGGGCTTAACTATGGCTACACCTTC
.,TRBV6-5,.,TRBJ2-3,CASSYSLNPTDTQYF,TGTGCCAGCAGTTACTCGTTGAATCCTACAGATACGCAGTATTTT
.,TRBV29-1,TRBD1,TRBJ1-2,CSGETGESNYGYTF,TGCAGCGGTGAGACAGGGGAATCCAACTATGGCTACACCTTC
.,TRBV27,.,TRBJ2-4,CASSLIGGAKNIQYF,TGTGCCAGCAGTTTAATAGGGGGAGCCAAAAACATTCAGTACTTC
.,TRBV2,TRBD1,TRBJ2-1,CASTFTGGTYNEQFF,TGTGCCAGCACCTTCACAGGGGGGACCTACAATGAGCAGTTCTTC
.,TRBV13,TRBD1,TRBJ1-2,CASSDSTGTGQGGRYGYTF,TGTGCCAGCAGCGATTCTACAGGAACTGGACAGGGCGGGAGGTATGGCTACACCTTC